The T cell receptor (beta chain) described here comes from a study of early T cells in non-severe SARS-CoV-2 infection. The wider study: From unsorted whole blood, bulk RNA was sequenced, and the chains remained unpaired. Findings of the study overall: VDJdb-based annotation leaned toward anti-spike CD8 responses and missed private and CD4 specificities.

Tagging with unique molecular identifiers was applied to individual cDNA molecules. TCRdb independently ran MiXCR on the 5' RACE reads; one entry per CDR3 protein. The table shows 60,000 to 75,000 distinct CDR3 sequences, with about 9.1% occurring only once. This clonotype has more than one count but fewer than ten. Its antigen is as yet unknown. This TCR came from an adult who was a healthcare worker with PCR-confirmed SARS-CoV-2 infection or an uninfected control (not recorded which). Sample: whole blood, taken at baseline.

The CDR3 DNA follows: TGTGCCAGCAGCTTGGAAGGGGGGCGACCGTACGAGCAGTACTTC. Translating gives CASSLEGGRPYEQYF. The chain is built from TRBV11-1 and TRBJ2-7, with D perhaps being TRBD1 or TRBD2 (6 bases each). V dropped 3 bases and J dropped 4 bases, with 16 bases sitting between them. This CDR3 has 15 amino acids. Germline CDR1 reads SGHAT; CDR2 reads FQDESV (reference sequence).